This entry lists 2 T cell receptor beta chains sequenced from one sample in a study of cytomegalovirus exposure and HLA in healthy donors. Primers included in the PCR were 60 Vbeta and 13 Jbeta primers. Assay used: immunoSEQ multiplex PCR; TCRdb lists only in-frame clones, some missing. This table has 130,000 or so clones, about three fifths appearing once. Sequenced material: PBMCs. All receptors derive from a male donor in good health and CMV-seronegative.

This chain connects TRBV6-1 to TRBJ1-2, with D uncertain. Trimming shortened V by 0 bases and J by 3 bases, and 20 bases separated the two germline ends. The germline CDR1 and CDR2 sequences are MNHNS and SASEGT. The CDR3 has 18 residues. DNA of the CDR3: TGTGCCAGCAGTGAAGCTAAGAGAGCCATGGAGTCACACTATGGCTACACCTTC. Its translation: CASSEAKRAMESHYGYTF.

DNA for the CDR3: TGTGCCAGCTGTAGATCAGGGGGCACTGAAGCTTTCTTT. It specifies CASCRSGGTEAFF. V usage is TRBV28 and J usage is TRBJ1-1; 7 bases agree with TRBD1. Trimming at V came to 8 bases and at J to 4 bases, leaving 7 bases not matched to a gene. Germline assignment: CDR1 MDHEN and CDR2 SYDVKM. CDR3 size: 13 residues.